This T cell receptor (beta chain) appears in the sequencing data of a study of T cell clonotyping in hematopoietic cell transplantation. Notes on the study in general: Cells were unsorted, so CD4 and CD8 contributions were not separated.

In its sample, this clone was seen once. The antigen is undetermined. Noted time point: recipient sample about 28 days before transplant, after cytoreduction. Here immunoSEQ multiplex PCR was the method, and the copy in TCRdb shows in-frame clones only, minus some. This repertoire shows tens of thousands of clones, over 75% found once; its top ten account for 5.9%. The clonotype was recovered from a man aged 55-75 years with biphenotypic leukemia. Some clones in this sample may be carry-over from other donors' samples. The sample here was peripheral blood mononuclear cells, taken before stem cell transplant.

The CDR3 protein is CATSRDRADTGELFF. In nucleotides, the CDR3 is TGTGCCACCAGCAGGGACAGGGCCGACACCGGGGAGCTGTTTTTT. This rearrangement joins TRBV15 to TRBJ2-2, with 8 positions matching TRBD1. The ends lost 3 bases at V and 3 bases at J; junction bases unmatched: 3. Germline-derived CDR1 and CDR2 are LNHNV and YYDKDF (reference sequence). The CDR3 is 15 amino acids.